These 28 T cell receptor beta chains came from one sample sequenced in a study of cytomegalovirus exposure and HLA in healthy donors. The PCR contained 60 Vbeta and 13 Jbeta primers. Method: immunoSEQ multiplex PCR; TCRdb's copy keeps in-frame clones and lacks some. Of about 140,000 clones detected, more than 60% appear once; the ten largest clones hold around 1.6%. Sequenced input: PBMCs. These TCRs come from a female donor in good health and CMV-seronegative.

This rearrangement joins TRBV5-8 to TRBJ1-2, with TRBD1 as a possible D gene (5 bases). The V gene lost 6 bases and the J gene lost 6 bases, with 15 bases spanning the gap. The CDR3 length is 13 residues. From germline, CDR1 is SGHTS and CDR2 YDEGEE. The CDR3 nucleotides read TGTGCCAGCACTTCGTGGGGGGGTGATGGCTACACCTTC. Its translation: CASTSWGGDGYTF.

The genes are TRBV10-2 and TRBJ1-4; D gene unclear. Trimming shortened V by 6 bases and J by 8 bases, and 16 bases separated the two germline ends. The CDR3 is 14 amino acids. CDR1 is WSHSY and CDR2 is SAAADI in the germline V gene. The CDR3 DNA follows: TGCGCCAGCAGGCCAGGAAGTGGATCAGAAAAACTGTTTTTT. Its protein product is CASRPGSGSEKLFF.

Only a few counts were recorded for this clone. The rearrangement links TRBV11-2 to TRBJ1-1; no definite D call. The V end lost 6 bases, the J end lost 0 bases, and 11 bases lay between the germline ends. The CDR3 totals 14 residues. The germline V gene has CDR1 SGHAT and CDR2 FQNNGV. The CDR3 reads CASSPITLNTEAFF. CDR3 sequence (DNA): TGTGCCAGCAGTCCGATAACATTGAACACTGAAGCTTTCTTT.

In its sample, this clone was seen once. The chain uses TRBV5-4 and TRBJ2-1; D gene ambiguous. This CDR3 spans 14 amino acids. CDR1 is SGHNT, CDR2 YYREEE, per germline (reference sequence). V was shortened by 5 bases and J by 1 base, with 10 bases between the two germline ends. The CDR3 loop is CASSTVVSYNEQFF. The CDR3 nucleotides are TGTGCCAGCAGTACGGTCGTGTCCTACAATGAGCAGTTCTTC.

This clone was recorded only once. The chain joins TRBV19 to TRBJ2-1; D might be TRBD1 (5 bases). Per germline, CDR1 LNHDA and CDR2 SQIVND (reference sequence). The CDR3 extends over 12 amino acids. The V end was cut by 4 bases, the J end by 10 bases, with 11 bases between. The CDR3 nucleotides read TGTGCCAGTAGTAGGGGTCCAGGGGAGCAGTTCTTC. The encoded protein is CASSRGPGEQFF.

The chain employs TRBV10-2 and TRBJ2-7, with 9 nucleotides matching TRBD2. The length of the CDR3 is 15 residues. J lost 4 bases, V lost 3 bases, and 7 bases had no gene match. Germline V gives CDR1 WSHSY, CDR2 SAAADI. CDR3 bases: TGCGCCAGCAGTGAAGAGGGACTAGCCCAATACGAGCAGTACTTC. This encodes CASSEEGLAQYEQYF.

For the CDR3, the DNA is TGTGCCACCAGCAGAGGGGGGGCTGAAGCTTTCTTT. Its translation is CATSRGGAEAFF. The J gene is TRBJ1-1, the V gene TRBV15; weak D call: TRBD1 (5 bases). The CDR3 consists of 12 residues. With 1 base removed from V and 6 bases from J, the gap between germline ends came to 6 bases. Germline V gene data show CDR1 as LNHNV and CDR2 as YYDKDF (reference sequence).

The chain recombines TRBV19 with TRBJ2-1; D is unclear. The CDR3 spans 13 residues. Deletions cut 0 bases from V and 9 bases from J, with 9 bases between. Germline loops: CDR1 LNHDA, CDR2 SQIVND (reference sequence). CDR3 protein: CASSIEWSGEQFF. DNA of the CDR3: TGTGCCAGTAGTATAGAATGGAGTGGTGAGCAGTTCTTC.

The V and J genes are TRBV10-3 and TRBJ2-5; D might be TRBD2 (6 bases). This CDR3 spans 16 amino acids. Germline loops: CDR1 ENHRY, CDR2 SYGVKD. The V end was cut by 3 bases, the J end by 1 base, with 15 bases between. The CDR3 reads CAISDPRTNTQETQYF. CDR3 DNA: TGTGCCATCAGTGACCCCCGGACTAATACCCAAGAGACCCAGTACTTC.

The chain links TRBV27 to TRBJ1-6, with 7 bases that match TRBD1. This CDR3 has 14 amino acids. The ends lost 4 bases at V and 8 bases at J; junction bases unmatched: 5. Germline-derived CDR1 and CDR2 are MNHEY and SMNVEV (reference sequence). CDR3 nucleotide sequence: TGTGCCAGCAGTTCCACAGGGGTTGATTCACCCCTCCACTTT. It encodes CASSSTGVDSPLHF.

This chain connects TRBV27 to TRBJ2-1, with D tentatively TRBD2 (5 bases). This CDR3 spans 14 amino acids. Germline V gives CDR1 MNHEY, CDR2 SMNVEV (reference sequence). V was clipped by 1 base and J by 6 bases, with 10 bases between them. The CDR3 loop reads CASSLLGGLNEQFF. CDR3 bases: TGTGCCAGCAGTTTATTGGGCGGGCTCAATGAGCAGTTCTTC.

This chain uses TRBV7-2 with TRBJ2-2; 12 bases align to TRBD2. The CDR3 length is 17 residues. The V gene's germline CDR1 is SGHTA and CDR2 FQGNSA. J lost 7 bases, V lost 4 bases, and 10 bases had no gene match. The CDR3 reads CASSYSSGGAGIGELFF. In DNA form, the CDR3 reads TGTGCCAGCAGCTATTCTAGCGGGGGGGCTGGGATCGGGGAGCTGTTTTTT. The full variable domain, in which reference TRBV7-2 and TRBJ2-2 provide the parts outside the CDR3, is GAGVSQSPSNKVTEKGKDVELRCDPISGHTALYWYRQSLGQGLEFLIYFQGNSAPDKSGLPSDRFSAERTGGSVSTLTIQRTQQEDSAVYLCASSYSSGGAGIGELFFGEGSRLTVL.

This clone was recorded only once. The CDR3 DNA follows: TGTGCCTGGACCACGGCCGGGACAGGGGCGCGCCCCCAGCATTTT. Translated: CAWTTAGTGARPQHF. The V and J genes are TRBV30 and TRBJ1-5, with 10 bases lining up with TRBD1. CDR3 length: 15 residues. With V trimmed by 4 bases and J by 10 bases, 13 bases remained unmatched. Germline values: CDR1 GTSNPN, CDR2 SVGIG (reference sequence).

The rearrangement uses TRBV5-1 and TRBJ1-1; D unresolved. With 1 base removed from V and 5 bases from J, the gap between germline ends came to 6 bases. The CDR3 contains 12 residues. The germline gives CDR1 SGHRS, CDR2 YFSETQ. CDR3 loop: CASSLRETEAFF. The CDR3 coding sequence is TGCGCCAGCAGCTTGAGGGAGACTGAAGCTTTCTTT. Filled out from reference TRBV5-1 and TRBJ1-1, the complete variable domain reads KAGVTQTPRYLIKTRGQQVTLSCSPISGHRSVSWYQQTPGQGLQFLFEYFSETQRNKGNFPGRFSGRQFSNSRSEMNVSTLELGDSALYLCASSLRETEAFFGQGTRLTVV.

As DNA, the CDR3 is TGTGCCAGTAGACAGGAGCGGGGGAGCTCCTACAATGAGCAGTTCTTC. Amino acid sequence: CASRQERGSSYNEQFF. The J gene is TRBJ2-1, the V gene TRBV19; the match to TRBD2 covers 8 bases. The CDR3 length is 16 residues. CDR1 and CDR2 (germline): LNHDA, SQIVND (reference sequence). J lost 0 bases, V lost 6 bases, and 7 bases had no gene match. The complete variable domain, with remaining parts taken from reference TRBV19 and TRBJ2-1, reads DGGITQSPKYLFRKEGQNVTLSCEQNLNHDAMYWYRQDPGQGLRLIYYSQIVNDFQKGDIAEGYSVSREKKESFPLTVTSAQKNPTAFYLCASRQERGSSYNEQFFGPGTRLTVL.

The chain recombines TRBV9 with TRBJ1-1; D is possibly TRBD1 (6 bases). The ends were cut back, 0 bases at V and 7 bases at J, with 10 bases in the middle. CDR1 is SGDLS and CDR2 is YYNGEE in the germline V gene. The CDR3 has 13 amino acids. CDR3 in amino acids: CASSVGGQGEAFF. In nucleotides, the CDR3 is TGTGCCAGCAGCGTAGGGGGGCAAGGTGAAGCTTTCTTT.

The chain is built from TRBV2 and TRBJ1-5, with a possible D match to TRBD1 (6 bases). Per germline, CDR1 SNHLY and CDR2 FYNNEI. The V end lost 0 bases, the J end lost 0 bases, and 9 bases lay between the germline ends. This CDR3 comprises 16 residues. The CDR3 region has the DNA TGTGCCAGCAGTGAAGCACGCAGGGGTAGCAATCAGCCCCAGCATTTT. Its translation is CASSEARRGSNQPQHF.

The chain has TRBV21-1 and TRBJ1-2; no DNA check was done on the table's D call, TRBD1. TRBV21-1 is an annotated pseudogene. This CDR3 has 16 residues. The CDR3 DNA sequence: TGTGCCAGCAGCAGAAAAAGACAGGCGACTAACTATGGCTACACCTTC. As protein: CASSRKRQATNYGYTF.

J is TRBJ1-2 and V is TRBV6-6; tentatively, D is TRBD1 (5 bases). The CDR3 contains 15 residues. Germline CDR1 reads MNHNY; CDR2 reads SVGAGI (reference sequence). V was cut by 0 bases and J by 4 bases, with 12 bases left in between. As DNA, the CDR3 is TGTGCCAGCAGTTACTCGATTGGGGCAGGCTATGGCTACACCTTC. Its protein product is CASSYSIGAGYGYTF.

CDR3 residues: CASSLSGTGLRNQPQHF. CDR3 DNA sequence: TGTGCCAGTAGTTTATCCGGGACAGGGTTGCGCAATCAGCCCCAGCATTTT. The gene calls are TRBV19 and TRBJ1-5; the match to TRBD1 covers 9 bases. Trimming took 5 bases from V and 2 from J; bases not matched to a gene: 10. The CDR3 is 17 amino acids. In germline, CDR1 is LNHDA, CDR2 SQIVND (reference sequence).

V gene TRBV5-1 combines with J gene TRBJ2-3; D unclear. V was pared by 2 bases and J by 0 bases, with 7 bases between. Germline loops: CDR1 SGHRS, CDR2 YFSETQ. This CDR3 has 14 amino acids. The CDR3 DNA follows: TGCGCCAGCAGCTTTACTACAAGCACAGATACGCAGTATTTT. This codes for CASSFTTSTDTQYF.

The genes are TRBV7-9 and TRBJ1-2; 7 positions agree with TRBD1. The J segment lost 4 bases and the V segment lost 3 bases, leaving 8 bases of the junction unmatched. The CDR3 length is 15 residues. CDR1 and CDR2 (germline): SEHNR, FQNEAQ (reference sequence). CDR3 sequence reads: CASSLNGQGGYGYTF. In DNA form, the CDR3 reads TGTGCCAGCAGCTTGAATGGGCAGGGGGGCTATGGCTACACCTTC.

The V gene is TRBV19, the J gene TRBJ2-1; TRBD1 is a possible D gene (6 bases). Germline values: CDR1 LNHDA, CDR2 SQIVND (reference sequence). The CDR3 extends over 17 amino acids. The V gene lost 3 bases and the J gene lost 6 bases, with 21 bases spanning the gap. CDR3 amino acids: CASSMGTIQGYGNEQFF. The CDR3 DNA is TGTGCCAGTAGTATGGGTACCATACAGGGTTACGGCAATGAGCAGTTCTTC.

This chain links TRBV9 with TRBJ1-2, with 12 bases matching TRBD1. This CDR3 comprises 14 residues. Germline V CDR1 and CDR2: SGDLS, YYNGEE. V was clipped by 7 bases and J by 6 bases; unmatched bases: 7. This CDR3 reads CASDQGQGAHGYTF. As DNA, the CDR3 is TGTGCCAGCGATCAGGGACAGGGGGCTCATGGCTACACCTTC.

This rearrangement joins TRBV5-6 to TRBJ2-3; perhaps TRBD1 as D (6 bases). V was trimmed by 2 bases and J by 3 bases, leaving 13 bases between them. The CDR3 spans 15 residues. Germline V CDR1 and CDR2: SGHDT, YYEEEE. The CDR3 nucleotides read TGTGCCAGCAGCTTCCAAGGACAGTCGACAGATACGCAGTATTTT. Its protein product is CASSFQGQSTDTQYF.

The gene calls are TRBV29-1 and TRBJ1-4; 7 bases are a match to TRBD1. V was pared by 7 bases and J by 2 bases, with 4 bases of the junction left unmatched. From germline, CDR1 is SQVTM and CDR2 ANQGSEA. This CDR3 is 13 amino acids long. CDR3 DNA sequence: TGCAGCGCCACAGGGGTCACTAATGAAAAACTGTTTTTT. Protein product: CSATGVTNEKLFF.

The chain combines TRBV11-2 with TRBJ1-3, with D tentatively TRBD1 (6 bases). Germline V gene sequence: CDR1 SGHAT, CDR2 FQNNGV. The CDR3 sequence is 15 residues long. V dropped 4 bases and J dropped 0 bases, with 10 bases sitting between them. CDR3 coding DNA: TGTGCCAGCAGCTCTTGGGACACCTCTGGAAACACCATATATTTT. Its protein is CASSSWDTSGNTIYF.

CDR3: CASSLSAKNIQYF. The CDR3 DNA reads as TGTGCCAGCAGCTTATCTGCCAAAAACATTCAGTACTTC. V is TRBV7-6 and J is TRBJ2-4; D gene uncertain. Germline V gene data show CDR1 as SGHVS and CDR2 as FNYEAQ. Trimming left V 2 bases short and J 1 base short, with 3 bases between. This CDR3 spans 13 amino acids.